These T cell receptor beta chains were read from a single sample in a study of control samples from healthy donors and cancer patients. Libraries were prepared by immunoSEQ multiplex PCR; TCRdb keeps only in-frame clonotypes and omits some of them. The sample has roughly 76,000 clones, approximately 94% seen once. Sequences were obtained from blood. The receptors originated from a woman aged 18 to 35 in good health. Each CDR3 is given with its conserved first and last residue. A D gene is named only where the DNA matches it firmly. Rows may omit the clone size; those that give it use once, few, many or a size class.

-	-	TRBV6-5	TRBJ1-6	TGTGCCAGCAGTTACTCGACGAGGTATTATTCACCCCTCCACTTT	CASSYSTRYYSPLHF
-	TRBD2	TRBV5-6	TRBJ2-1	TGTGCCAGCAGCTTGGGGCTAGCGGGAGGGGATGAGCAGTTCTTC	CASSLGLAGGDEQFF
-	-	TRBV4-3	TRBJ1-1	TGCGCCAGCAGCCAAGCTAGCAGAGCGAACACTGAAGCTTTCTTT	CASSQASRANTEAFF
-	TRBD1	TRBV2	TRBJ2-6	TGTGCCAGCCAACCTGGACAGGGGCGACACTCTGGGGCCAACGTCCTGACTTTC	CASQPGQGRHSGANVLTF
-	-	TRBV18	TRBJ2-1	TGTGCCAGCTCACCGACACGGGGTAGCTCCTACAATGAGCAGTTCTTC	CASSPTRGSSYNEQFF
-	-	TRBV6-2/TRBV6-3	TRBJ1-5	TGTGCCAGCAGTTACGGGCGGGAGAATCAGCCCCAGCATTTT	CASSYGRENQPQHF
-	TRBD2	TRBV2	TRBJ2-4	TGTGCCAGCACCCCCTCGGGGAGGGGTCAGTACTTC	CASTPSGRGQYF
-	-	TRBV11-2	TRBJ1-1	TGTGCCAGCAGACGTGGGCCCCCCGGCGTCGAAGCTTTCTTT	CASRRGPPGVEAFF
-	-	TRBV19	TRBJ2-1	TGTGCCAGTAGTATGTCAAGTTATGGATTGGGTGAGCAGTTCTTC	CASSMSSYGLGEQFF
-	TRBD1	TRBV6-6	TRBJ1-3	TGTGCCAGCAGTAATGCGGGACAGTCTGGAAACACCATATATTTT	CASSNAGQSGNTIYF
-	TRBD1	TRBV5-1	TRBJ1-1	TGCGCCAGCAACCCGACCGGACAGGGGGCTAAAGGGACTGAAGCTTTCTTT	CASNPTGQGAKGTEAFF
-	TRBD2	TRBV15	TRBJ2-2	TGTGCCACCAGCGCGGGAGTAGGGGAGCTGTTTTTT	CATSAGVGELFF
few	-	TRBV27	TRBJ2-6	TGTGCCAGCAGTTTCCTGGGGGGATCTGGGGCCAACGTCCTGACTTTC	CASSFLGGSGANVLTF
-	-	TRBV10-3	TRBJ2-2	TGTGCCATCTCATTGGGGAAAACCGGGGAGCTGTTTTTT	CAISLGKTGELFF
-	-	TRBV28	TRBJ1-1	TGTGCCAGCAGCCCCTCATGGGCCACTGAAGCTTTCTTT	CASSPSWATEAFF
-	-	TRBV7-9	TRBJ1-1	TGTGCCAGCAGAACGGGCCCCGGATCGAACACTGAAGCTTTCTTT	CASRTGPGSNTEAFF
-	-	TRBV19	TRBJ1-5	TGTGCCAGTAGTATATTGAGGCAGGGTTTTTTCCAGCCCCAGCATTTT	CASSILRQGFFQPQHF
-	-	TRBV4-3	TRBJ1-4	TGCGCCAGCAGCCAAGATTGGGTAACCCCCCACGTCCTCCGAAATGAAAAACTGTTTTTT	CASSQDWVTPHVLRNEKLFF